A selection of T cell receptor beta chains follows, all from one sample in a study of human T cells and chemical hapten exposure. A single record per CDR3 protein comes from TCRdb applying MiXCR to the RACE reads. The sample yields 120,000 or so distinct CDR3 sequences, 10% to 12% seen once. The specimen comprised whole blood, sampled in connection with sensitization to the hapten diphenylcyclopropenone (DPC). The receptors were gathered from a woman aged 45-65 years with alopecia areata. Some clones in this sample may be carry-over from other donors' samples. Both conserved end residues are part of each CDR3. D genes are given only for firm matches. A row's size may be missing; if present it is once, few, many or a size class.

NA | TRBJ2-7 | few | TRBV12-3/TRBV12-4 | TGTGCCAGCAGTTTCCGCAGGGGTGGCGAGCAGTACTTC | CASSFRRGGEQYF
NA | TRBJ1-2 | once | TRBV11-2 | TGTGCCAGCAGCTTAGACGGCTTCTATGGCTACACCTTC | CASSLDGFYGYTF
NA | TRBJ1-4 | NA | TRBV7-2 | TGTGCCAGCAGCTTATCGTCAGTTGCAACTAATGAAAAACTGTTTTTT | CASSLSSVATNEKLFF
NA | TRBJ2-1 | NA | TRBV30 | TGTGCCTGGAGTGCCCCCCCGAATGAGCAGTTCTTC | CAWSAPPNEQFF
TRBD1 | TRBJ2-2 | few | TRBV20-1 | TGCAGCGCCCTGTCGGGACAGGGGAGCACCGGGGAGCTGTTTTTT | CSALSGQGSTGELFF
NA | TRBJ1-1 | NA | TRBV29-1 | TGCAGCGTTGGGGTGGGGGGGATGAACACTGAAGCTTTCTTT | CSVGVGGMNTEAFF
NA | TRBJ2-1 | NA | TRBV7-2 | TGTGCCAGCAGCTTGAATTGGCAGGAGCAGTTCTTC | CASSLNWQEQFF
TRBD1 | TRBJ1-1 | NA | TRBV20-1 | TGCAGTGCTTCGCAGGGGGTACGAATGAACACTGAAGCTTTCTTT | CSASQGVRMNTEAFF
TRBD2 | TRBJ2-7 | many | TRBV27 | TGTGCCAGCAGTTGGCAACTAGCGGGAGACGAGCAGTACTTC | CASSWQLAGDEQYF
TRBD1 | TRBJ1-5 | few | TRBV19 | TGTGCCAGTAGTTCGAATCAGGGGGCGCAGCCCCAGCATTTT | CASSSNQGAQPQHF
NA | TRBJ2-1 | NA | TRBV20-1 | TGCAGTGCTAGGTTGGGATCTAGGGGAACTCTGAATGAGCAGTTCTTC | CSARLGSRGTLNEQFF
NA | TRBJ2-5 | few | TRBV18 | TGTGCCAGCTCATCGACTAGTCCCCAAGAGACCCAGTACTTC | CASSSTSPQETQYF
NA | TRBJ2-5 | few | TRBV11-3 | TGTGCCAGCAGCTTAGAGCCGGGGAAGACCCAGTACTTC | CASSLEPGKTQYF
NA | TRBJ1-4 | few | TRBV7-6 | TGTGCCAGCAGCTTAGTTCCCCAGTTTAATGAAAAACTGTTTTTT | CASSLVPQFNEKLFF
TRBD2 | TRBJ2-7 | many | TRBV23-1 | TGCGGACCCTGCGGGACTAGTGGGAGTGGGCCGTACTTC | CGPCGTSGSGPYF
TRBD1 | TRBJ1-4 | many | TRBV5-1 | TGCGCCAGCAGCTTGGCACAGGGGGAGGAGAAACTGTTTTTT | CASSLAQGEEKLFF
TRBD1 | TRBJ1-1 | few | TRBV14 | TGTGCCAGCAGCCAGAGGACAGGGAGGGGGTTCGGCACTGAAGCTTTCTTT | CASSQRTGRGFGTEAFF
NA | TRBJ2-6 | NA | TRBV4-2 | TGTGCCAGCAGCCAAGCTAGGCCGCCGTCTGGGGCCAACGTCCTGACTTTC | CASSQARPPSGANVLTF
TRBD1 | TRBJ2-7 | many | TRBV20-1 | TGCAGTGCTAGAGGTCGACAGGGAACTGGTTACGAGCAGTACTTC | CSARGRQGTGYEQYF
NA | TRBJ2-3 | NA | TRBV4-1 | TGCGCCAGCAGAACCACAGGGCTTGGGGGAGATACGCAGTATTTT | CASRTTGLGGDTQYF
TRBD1 | TRBJ1-5 | many | TRBV7-8 | TGTGCCAGCAGCTCGCTGGGGACAGGGGGCAATCAGCCCCAGCATTTT | CASSSLGTGGNQPQHF
TRBD1 | TRBJ2-7 | NA | TRBV5-1 | TGCGCCAGCAGCCAAAACCAGGGGGCGCGCGACGAGCAGTACTTC | CASSQNQGARDEQYF
TRBD2 | TRBJ2-1 | NA | TRBV18 | TGTGCCAGCTCACCAGTCCCGCTAGCGGGAGGGCCTGATGAGCAGTTCTTC | CASSPVPLAGGPDEQFF
TRBD1 | TRBJ2-7 | few | TRBV30 | TGTGCCTGGAGTGTACAAGGGACAGGGCCCTACGAGCAGTACTTC | CAWSVQGTGPYEQYF
NA | TRBJ2-6 | few | TRBV3-1 | TGTGCCAGCAGCCAAGATACACCGGGCTCTGCGGCCAACGTCCTGACTTTC | CASSQDTPGSAANVLTF
NA | TRBJ2-7 | NA | TRBV6-2/TRBV6-3 | TGTGCCAGCACCCCCGGGGTAGCGGCCTCCTACGAGCAGTACTTC | CASTPGVAASYEQYF
NA | TRBJ1-3 | few | TRBV12-3/TRBV12-4 | TGTGCCAGTGGCCGCAGCGACGGAAACACCATATATTTT | CASGRSDGNTIYF
TRBD2 | TRBJ2-3 | few | TRBV7-9 | TGTGCCAGCAGCTTACCCCTAGCGGGGGGCACAGATACGCAGTATTTT | CASSLPLAGGTDTQYF
NA | TRBJ2-7 | NA | TRBV7-2 | TGTGCCAGCAGCTCTCCCTGTGGTAGTGAGCAGTACTTC | CASSSPCGSEQYF
NA | TRBJ2-1 | few | TRBV4-3 | TGCGCCAGCAGCCAAGAGGAGGGATACAATGAGCAGTTCTTC | CASSQEEGYNEQFF
TRBD1 | TRBJ2-7 | few | TRBV29-1 | TGCAGCGTTGAGGCCCGACAGGGGATCGTATACGAGCAGTACTTC | CSVEARQGIVYEQYF
TRBD2 | TRBJ2-3 | few | TRBV7-9 | TGTGCCAGCAGCGCCCGACTAGCACCAGATACGCAGTATTTT | CASSARLAPDTQYF
TRBD1 | TRBJ2-7 | many | TRBV20-1 | TGCAGTGCTAGAGATTTTGAAGGGACAGGGGCCCACGAGCAGTACTTC | CSARDFEGTGAHEQYF
TRBD1 | TRBJ2-7 | NA | TRBV20-1 | TGCAGTGCTGCCGCCGGGACAGGGAGGAACGAGCAGTACTTC | CSAAAGTGRNEQYF
TRBD1 | TRBJ2-7 | NA | TRBV29-1 | TGCAGCGTTGTCGGGACAGGGACCGAGCAGTACTTC | CSVVGTGTEQYF
NA | TRBJ2-2 | NA | TRBV11-3 | TGTGCCAGCAGCTTAGACGGCACCGGGGAGCTGTTTTTT | CASSLDGTGELFF
TRBD2 | TRBJ2-7 | few | TRBV20-1 | TGCAGTGCTAGATCGACTAGCGGGTACTACGAGCAGTACTTC | CSARSTSGYYEQYF
TRBD2 | TRBJ2-2 | NA | TRBV5-1 | TGTGCCAGCAGTTTGGGGACTAGCGGTAACACCGGGGAGCTGTTTTTT | CASSLGTSGNTGELFF
NA | TRBJ2-2 | NA | TRBV5-1 | TGCGCCAGCAGCCAAGGACACCGAACCGGGGAGCCGTTTTTT | CASSQGHRTGEPFF
NA | TRBJ2-5 | many | TRBV5-1 | TGCGCCACCGGGACTGGGGGCCAAGAGACCCAGTACTTC | CATGTGGQETQYF
NA | TRBJ1-5 | NA | TRBV20-1 | TGCAGTGCTACGGGACGGGGGAATCAGCCCCATCATTTT | CSATGRGNQPHHF
NA | TRBJ1-3 | NA | TRBV1 | TGCACCAGCAGCAAAGTTGGGCAGGCGGGCTCTGGAAACACCATATATTTT | CTSSKVGQAGSGNTIYF
NA | TRBJ2-5 | many | TRBV7-8 | TGTGCCAGCAGCCAAACAGAAGAGACCCAGTACTTC | CASSQTEETQYF
NA | TRBJ2-1 | NA | TRBV12-3/TRBV12-4 | TGTGCCAGCTGTCTCAACAGTTACAATGAGCAGCTCTTC | CASCLNSYNEQLF
TRBD2 | TRBJ2-5 | many | TRBV11-2 | TGTGCCAGCAGCGCAGGACTAGCGGGAGGTCGGGAGACCCAGTACTTC | CASSAGLAGGRETQYF
NA | TRBJ2-5 | many | TRBV20-1 | TGCAGTGCTAGAGCCCAGGGGAGAAGAGAGACCCAGTACTTC | CSARAQGRRETQYF
TRBD1 | TRBJ2-1 | NA | TRBV15 | TGTGCCACCAGCAGAGTGGGGACAGGGAGCGGCAATGAGCAGTTCTTC | CATSRVGTGSGNEQFF
TRBD2 | TRBJ2-7 | few | TRBV11-2 | TGTGCCAGCAGCGGCGGGGTAGCGGGAGGACCGTCCTACGAGCAGTACTTC | CASSGGVAGGPSYEQYF
NA | TRBJ2-1 | NA | TRBV6-2/TRBV6-3 | TGTGCCAGCGGGCCCCCCAGTGAGCAGTTCTTC | CASGPPSEQFF
TRBD2 | TRBJ2-1 | many | TRBV28 | TGTGCCAGCAGCGGGACTAGCGGACACAATGAGCAGTTCTTC | CASSGTSGHNEQFF
NA | TRBJ1-1 | many | TRBV29-1 | TGCAGCGTTGACTCTGGGGGTTTCGAAGCTTTCTTT | CSVDSGGFEAFF
NA | TRBJ2-3 | few | TRBV9 | TGTGCCAGCAGCGTAGATTTCCTTGCAGATACGCAGTATTTT | CASSVDFLADTQYF
NA | TRBJ2-5 | few | TRBV28 | TGTGCCAGCAGTTTGGAGAGGGTCGTTTTGTACTTC | CASSLERVVLYF
NA | TRBJ2-5 | NA | TRBV6-1 | TGTGCCAGCAGTGGGTTACAGGGCTTTGGAGGGACCCAGTACTTC | CASSGLQGFGGTQYF
NA | TRBJ1-3 | NA | TRBV12-3/TRBV12-4 | TGTGCCAGCAGTTCAGACGGAAACACCATATATTTT | CASSSDGNTIYF